This T cell receptor (beta chain) was identified in a study of identical twins. Germline CDR1 and CDR2: MNHEY and SVGAGI. The CDR3 sequence is 15 residues long. The V end was cut by 0 bases, the J end by 4 bases, with 11 bases between. TCRdb re-called the 5' RACE reads with MiXCR, one entry per CDR3 protein. The sample has 200,000 to 250,000 distinct CDR3 sequences; about 6.7% are singletons. This clonotype was counted a few times. The sample was also reused in another study, on T cells expressing NK-cell markers. Per that study: A handful of donors likewise had their CD3+CD56-NKG2C+ fraction led by these clonotypes.

The receptor comes from a woman aged 18-30 years in good health. Sequenced material: CD8+ T cells sorted from blood. The chain combines TRBV6-5 with TRBJ2-3; maybe TRBD2 (7 bases). The CDR3 spells CASSYSGEGADTQYF. CDR3 nucleotide sequence: TGTGCCAGCAGTTACTCAGGGGAGGGGGCAGATACGCAGTATTTT.